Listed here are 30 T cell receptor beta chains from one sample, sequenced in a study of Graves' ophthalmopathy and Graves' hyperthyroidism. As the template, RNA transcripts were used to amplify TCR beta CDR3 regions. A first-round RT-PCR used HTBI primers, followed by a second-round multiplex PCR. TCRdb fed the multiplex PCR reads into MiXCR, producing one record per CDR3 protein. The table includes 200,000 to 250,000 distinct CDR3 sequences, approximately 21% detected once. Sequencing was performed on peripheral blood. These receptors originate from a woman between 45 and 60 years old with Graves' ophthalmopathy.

The CDR3 sequence is CASSERGLANYEQYF. The CDR3 DNA is TGTGCCAGCAGCGAAAGGGGACTAGCGAACTACGAGCAGTACTTC. This sequence joins TRBV3-1 and TRBJ2-7; TRBD2 matches at 10 bases. This CDR3 has 15 residues. Germline V gene data show CDR1 as LGHDT and CDR2 as YNNKEL (reference sequence). Losses at the gene ends were 5 bases for V and 3 bases for J; bases not matched to a gene: 7.

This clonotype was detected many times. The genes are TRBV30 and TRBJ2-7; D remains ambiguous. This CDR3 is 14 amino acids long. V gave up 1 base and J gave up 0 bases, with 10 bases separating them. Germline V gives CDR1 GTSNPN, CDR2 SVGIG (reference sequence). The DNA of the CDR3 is TGTGCCTGGAGTGGAGGCGGAAGCTCCTACGAGCAGTACTTC. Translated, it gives CAWSGGGSSYEQYF.

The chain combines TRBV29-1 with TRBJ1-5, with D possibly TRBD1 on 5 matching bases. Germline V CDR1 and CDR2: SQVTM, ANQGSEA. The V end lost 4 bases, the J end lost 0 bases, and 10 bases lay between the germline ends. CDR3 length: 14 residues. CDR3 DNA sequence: TGCAGCGTTGGGGGGGACGGTAGCAATCAGCCCCAGCATTTT. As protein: CSVGGDGSNQPQHF.

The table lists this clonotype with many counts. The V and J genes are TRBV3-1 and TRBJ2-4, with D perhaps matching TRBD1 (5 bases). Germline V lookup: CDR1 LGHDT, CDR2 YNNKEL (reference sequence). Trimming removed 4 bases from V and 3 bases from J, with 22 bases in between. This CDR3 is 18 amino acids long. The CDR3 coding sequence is TGTGCCAGCAGCCGGGGCAGGGTGGAAAGTTTTGTCAAAAACATTCAGTACTTC. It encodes CASSRGRVESFVKNIQYF. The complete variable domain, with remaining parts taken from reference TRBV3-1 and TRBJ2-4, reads DTAVSQTPKYLVTQMGNDKSIKCEQNLGHDTMYWYKQDSKKFLKIMFSYNNKELIINETVPNRFSPKSPDKAHLNLHINSLELGDSAVYFCASSRGRVESFVKNIQYFGAGTRLSVL.

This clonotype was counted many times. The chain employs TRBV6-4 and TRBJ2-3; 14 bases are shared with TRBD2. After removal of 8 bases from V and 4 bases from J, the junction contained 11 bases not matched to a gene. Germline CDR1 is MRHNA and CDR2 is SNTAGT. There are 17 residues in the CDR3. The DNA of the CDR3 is TGTGCCAGCGGGCCGGGACTAGCGGGAGTGGGCTCAGATACGCAGTATTTT. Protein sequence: CASGPGLAGVGSDTQYF.

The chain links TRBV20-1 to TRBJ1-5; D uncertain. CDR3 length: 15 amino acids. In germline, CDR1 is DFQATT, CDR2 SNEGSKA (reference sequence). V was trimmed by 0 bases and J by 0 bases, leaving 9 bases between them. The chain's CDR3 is CSARDSTFSNQPQHF. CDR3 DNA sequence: TGCAGTGCTAGAGATTCGACGTTTAGCAATCAGCCCCAGCATTTT.

The CDR3 region has the DNA TGTGCCACCAGCAGAGACTACTCAAAAACGGAGCAGTACTTC. Protein sequence: CATSRDYSKTEQYF. V is TRBV15 and J is TRBJ2-7; D is uncertain. Trimming took off 0 bases at V and 7 bases at J, with 13 bases between the two ends. Germline-derived CDR1 and CDR2 are LNHNV and YYDKDF (reference sequence). This CDR3 contains 14 residues.

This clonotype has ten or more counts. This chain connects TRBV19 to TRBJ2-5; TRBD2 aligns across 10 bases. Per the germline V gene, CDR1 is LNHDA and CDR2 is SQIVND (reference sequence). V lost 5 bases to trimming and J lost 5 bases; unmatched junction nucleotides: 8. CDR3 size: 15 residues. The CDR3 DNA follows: TGTGCCAGTAGTCGGGTAGCGGGAGGAGGGGAGACCCAGTACTTC. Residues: CASSRVAGGGETQYF.

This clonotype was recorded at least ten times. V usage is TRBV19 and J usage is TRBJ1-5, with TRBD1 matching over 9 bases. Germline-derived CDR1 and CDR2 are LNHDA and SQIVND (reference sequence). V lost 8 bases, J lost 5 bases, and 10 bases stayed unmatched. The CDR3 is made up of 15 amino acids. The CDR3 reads CASWDRAGKYQPQHF. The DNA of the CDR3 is TGTGCCAGTTGGGACAGGGCTGGGAAGTATCAGCCCCAGCATTTT. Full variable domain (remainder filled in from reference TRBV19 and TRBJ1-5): DGGITQSPKYLFRKEGQNVTLSCEQNLNHDAMYWYRQDPGQGLRLIYYSQIVNDFQKGDIAEGYSVSREKKESFPLTVTSAQKNPTAFYLCASWDRAGKYQPQHFGDGTRLSIL.

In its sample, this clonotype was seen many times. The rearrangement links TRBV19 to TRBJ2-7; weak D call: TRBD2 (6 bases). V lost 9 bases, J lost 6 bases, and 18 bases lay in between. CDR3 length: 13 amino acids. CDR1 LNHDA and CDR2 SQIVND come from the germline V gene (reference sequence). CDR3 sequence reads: CASAGTLLSEQYF. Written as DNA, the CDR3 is TGTGCCAGCGCCGGGACTCTTCTCTCCGAGCAGTACTTC.

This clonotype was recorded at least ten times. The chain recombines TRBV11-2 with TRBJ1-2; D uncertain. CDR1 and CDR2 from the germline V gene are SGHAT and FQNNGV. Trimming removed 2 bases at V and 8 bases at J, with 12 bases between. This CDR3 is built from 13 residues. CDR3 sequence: CASSLPGRRGYTF. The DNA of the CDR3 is TGTGCCAGCAGCTTACCCGGACGGCGGGGCTACACCTTC.

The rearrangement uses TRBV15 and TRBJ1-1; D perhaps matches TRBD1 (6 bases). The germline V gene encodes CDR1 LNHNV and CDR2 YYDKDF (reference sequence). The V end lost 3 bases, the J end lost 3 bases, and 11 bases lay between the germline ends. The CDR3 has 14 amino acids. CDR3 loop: CATSSMRGDTEAFF. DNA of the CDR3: TGTGCCACCAGCAGTATGAGGGGGGACACTGAAGCTTTCTTT. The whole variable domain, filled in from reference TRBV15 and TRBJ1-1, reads DAMVIQNPRYQVTQFGKPVTLSCSQTLNHNVMYWYQQKSSQAPKLLFHYYDKDFNNEADTPDNFQSRRPNTSFCFLDIRSPGLGDTAMYLCATSSMRGDTEAFFGQGTRLTVV.

CDR3 residues: CSLGEGTYEQYF. The CDR3 DNA reads TGCAGTTTGGGGGAGGGGACTTACGAGCAGTACTTC. This sequence joins TRBV20-1 and TRBJ2-7, with 7 bases lining up with TRBD2. The CDR3 contains 12 residues. With V trimmed by 8 bases and J by 4 bases, 8 bases remained unmatched. Germline V gene data show CDR1 as DFQATT and CDR2 as SNEGSKA (reference sequence).

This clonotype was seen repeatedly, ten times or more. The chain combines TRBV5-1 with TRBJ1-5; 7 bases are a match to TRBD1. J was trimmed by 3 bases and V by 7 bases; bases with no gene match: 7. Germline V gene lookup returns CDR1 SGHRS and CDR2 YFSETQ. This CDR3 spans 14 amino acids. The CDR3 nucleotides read TGCGCCAGCTCGCCGGGACAGCCCAATCAGCCCCAGCATTTT. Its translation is CASSPGQPNQPQHF.

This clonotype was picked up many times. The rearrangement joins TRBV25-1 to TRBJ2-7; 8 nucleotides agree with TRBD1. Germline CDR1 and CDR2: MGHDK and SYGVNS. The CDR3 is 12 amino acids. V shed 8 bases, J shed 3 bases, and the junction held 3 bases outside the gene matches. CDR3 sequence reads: CASQDRGYEQYF. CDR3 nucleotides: TGTGCCAGCCAAGACAGGGGCTACGAGCAGTACTTC.

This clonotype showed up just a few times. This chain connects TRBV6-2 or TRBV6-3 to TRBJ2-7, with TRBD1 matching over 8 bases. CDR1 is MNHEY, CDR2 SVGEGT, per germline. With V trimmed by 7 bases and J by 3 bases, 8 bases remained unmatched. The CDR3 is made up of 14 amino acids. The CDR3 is CASNSGTGYYEQYF. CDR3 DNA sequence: TGTGCCAGCAACTCCGGGACAGGCTACTACGAGCAGTACTTC.

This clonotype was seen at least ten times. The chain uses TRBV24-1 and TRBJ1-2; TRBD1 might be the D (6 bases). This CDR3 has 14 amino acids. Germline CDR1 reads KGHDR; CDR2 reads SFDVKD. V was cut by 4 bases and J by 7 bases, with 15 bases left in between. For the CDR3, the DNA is TGTGCCACCAGTGAATACAGGGAGTCGGGTGGCTACACCTTC. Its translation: CATSEYRESGGYTF.

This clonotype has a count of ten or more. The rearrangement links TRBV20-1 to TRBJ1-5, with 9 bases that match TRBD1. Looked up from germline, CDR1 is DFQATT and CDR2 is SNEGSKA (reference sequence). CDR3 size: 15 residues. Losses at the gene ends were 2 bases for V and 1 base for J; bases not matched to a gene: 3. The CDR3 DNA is TGCAGTGCTAGAAGGACAGGGGTAAGCAATCAGCCCCAGCATTTT. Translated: CSARRTGVSNQPQHF.

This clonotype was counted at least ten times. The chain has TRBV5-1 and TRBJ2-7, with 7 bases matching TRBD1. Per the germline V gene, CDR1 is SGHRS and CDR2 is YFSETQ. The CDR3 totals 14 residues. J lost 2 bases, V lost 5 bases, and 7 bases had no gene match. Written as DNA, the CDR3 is TGCGCCAGCAGTTTTGACAGGGCTACCTACGAGCAGTACTTC. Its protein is CASSFDRATYEQYF.

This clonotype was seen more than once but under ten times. CDR3 sequence: CATSRPGQGAVGYTF. The CDR3 nucleotides are TGTGCCACCAGCAGACCGGGACAGGGGGCAGTTGGCTACACCTTC. V and J are TRBV15 and TRBJ1-2, with 12 positions matching TRBD1. Germline CDR1 LNHNV, CDR2 YYDKDF (reference sequence). V was pared by 2 bases and J by 7 bases, with 5 bases of the junction left unmatched. There are 15 residues in the CDR3.

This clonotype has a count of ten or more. The DNA for the CDR3 is TGTGCCAGCAGCAAAGGACAGGGGTGGACTGAAGCTTTCTTT. It translates to CASSKGQGWTEAFF. The chain links TRBV5-6 to TRBJ1-1; 9 bases are a match to TRBD1. Germline V CDR1 and CDR2: SGHDT, YYEEEE. The junction had 6 bases not matched to a gene; V was cut back by 4 bases and J by 5 bases. CDR3 length: 14 amino acids.

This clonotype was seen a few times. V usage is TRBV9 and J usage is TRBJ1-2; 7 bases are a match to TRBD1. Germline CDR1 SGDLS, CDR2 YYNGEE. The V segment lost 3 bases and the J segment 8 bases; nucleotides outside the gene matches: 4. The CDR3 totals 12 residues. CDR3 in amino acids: CASSATGFGYTF. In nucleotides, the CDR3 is TGTGCCAGCAGCGCGACAGGGTTCGGCTACACCTTC.

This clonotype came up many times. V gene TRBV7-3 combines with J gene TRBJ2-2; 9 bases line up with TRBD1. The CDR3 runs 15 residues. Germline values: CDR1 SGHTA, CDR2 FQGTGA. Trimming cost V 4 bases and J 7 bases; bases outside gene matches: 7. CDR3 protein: CASSSSGTGIGELFF. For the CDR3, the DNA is TGTGCCAGCAGCTCCTCCGGGACAGGGATCGGGGAGCTGTTTTTT.

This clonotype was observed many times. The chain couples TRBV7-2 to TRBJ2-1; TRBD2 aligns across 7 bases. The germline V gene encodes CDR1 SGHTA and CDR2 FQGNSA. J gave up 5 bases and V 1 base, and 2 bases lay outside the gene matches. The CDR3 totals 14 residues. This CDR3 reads CASSLVGTNNEQFF. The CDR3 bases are TGTGCCAGCAGCTTAGTCGGGACTAACAATGAGCAGTTCTTC.

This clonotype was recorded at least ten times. CDR3 sequence reads: CATSRDMGPGVTYEQYF. CDR3 sequence (DNA): TGTGCCACCAGCAGAGATATGGGGCCAGGGGTGACCTACGAGCAGTACTTC. The chain couples TRBV15 to TRBJ2-7, with D tentatively TRBD1 (6 bases). This CDR3 comprises 17 residues. V lost 0 bases, J lost 2 bases, and 17 bases lay in between. Germline CDR1 and CDR2: LNHNV and YYDKDF (reference sequence).

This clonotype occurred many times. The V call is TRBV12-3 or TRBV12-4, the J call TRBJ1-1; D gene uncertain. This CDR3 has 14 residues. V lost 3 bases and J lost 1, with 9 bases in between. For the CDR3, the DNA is TGTGCCAGCAGTTTCCAAAGACCGAACACTGAAGCTTTCTTT. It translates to CASSFQRPNTEAFF.

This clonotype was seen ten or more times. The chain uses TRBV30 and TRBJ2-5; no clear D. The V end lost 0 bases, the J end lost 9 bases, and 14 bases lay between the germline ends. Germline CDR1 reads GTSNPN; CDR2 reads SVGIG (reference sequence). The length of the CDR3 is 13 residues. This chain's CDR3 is CAWSVGLRRSQYF. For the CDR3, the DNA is TGTGCCTGGAGTGTAGGCCTCCGCCGTTCCCAGTACTTC.

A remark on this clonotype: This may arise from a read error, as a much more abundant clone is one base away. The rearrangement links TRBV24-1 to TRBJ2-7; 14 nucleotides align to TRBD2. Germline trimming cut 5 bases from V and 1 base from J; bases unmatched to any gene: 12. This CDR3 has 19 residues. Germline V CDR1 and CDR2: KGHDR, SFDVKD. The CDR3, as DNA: TGTGCCACCAGTGGTGTCCCGGGACTAGCGGGAGAGGTTTCCTACGAGCAGTACTTC. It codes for CATSGVPGLAGEVSYEQYF.

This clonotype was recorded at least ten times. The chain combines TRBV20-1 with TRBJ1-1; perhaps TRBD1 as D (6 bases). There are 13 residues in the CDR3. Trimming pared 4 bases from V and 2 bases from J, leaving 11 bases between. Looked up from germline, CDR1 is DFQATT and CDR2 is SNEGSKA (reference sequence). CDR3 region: CSATDRLNTEAFF. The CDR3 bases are TGCAGTGCTACAGACAGGTTAAACACTGAAGCTTTCTTT.

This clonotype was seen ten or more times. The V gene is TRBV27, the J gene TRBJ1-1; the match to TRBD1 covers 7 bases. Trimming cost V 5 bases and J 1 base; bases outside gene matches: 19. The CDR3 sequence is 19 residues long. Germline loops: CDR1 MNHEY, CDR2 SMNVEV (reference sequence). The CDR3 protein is CASSHLPTGLGRRNTEAFF. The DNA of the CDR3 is TGTGCCAGCAGTCACCTACCGACAGGGCTGGGAAGGCGGAACACTGAAGCTTTCTTT.